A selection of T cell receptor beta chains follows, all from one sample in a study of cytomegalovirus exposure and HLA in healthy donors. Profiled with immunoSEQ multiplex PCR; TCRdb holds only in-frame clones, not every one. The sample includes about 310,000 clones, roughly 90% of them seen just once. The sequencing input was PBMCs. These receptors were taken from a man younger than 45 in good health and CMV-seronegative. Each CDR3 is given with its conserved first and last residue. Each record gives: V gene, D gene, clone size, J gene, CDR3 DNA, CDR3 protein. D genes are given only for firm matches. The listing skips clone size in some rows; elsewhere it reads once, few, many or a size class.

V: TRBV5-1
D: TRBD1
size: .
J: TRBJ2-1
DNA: TGCGCCAGCAGCTTGGAGGGGGCGAGGAATGAGCAGTTCTTC
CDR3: CASSLEGARNEQFF

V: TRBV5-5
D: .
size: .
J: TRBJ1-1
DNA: TGTGCCAGCAGCTTGAAGGGGCTCCTTAACACTGAAGCTTTCTTT
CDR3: CASSLKGLLNTEAFF

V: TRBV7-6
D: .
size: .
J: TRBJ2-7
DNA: TGTGCCAGCAGCTCCCCGGGAAGGGTCTACGAGCAGTACTTC
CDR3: CASSSPGRVYEQYF

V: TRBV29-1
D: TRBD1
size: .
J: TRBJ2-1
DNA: TGCAGCGTGGGGGACAGTGATATTGGTGAGCAGTTCTTC
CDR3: CSVGDSDIGEQFF

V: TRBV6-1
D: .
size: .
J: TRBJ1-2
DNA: TGTGCCAGCAGTAGGGAGGACTATGGCTACACCTTC
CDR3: CASSREDYGYTF

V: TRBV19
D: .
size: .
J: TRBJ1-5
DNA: TGTGCCAGTAGTATATTCGGGGGTCCGGCCAATCAGCCCCAGCATTTT
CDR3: CASSIFGGPANQPQHF

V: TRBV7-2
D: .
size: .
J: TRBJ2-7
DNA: TGTGCCAGCAGCTCTCGGGGTTGGGGCGAGCAGTACTTC
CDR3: CASSSRGWGEQYF

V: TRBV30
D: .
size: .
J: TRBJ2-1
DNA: TGTGCCTGGAAGGGACTTCCATCGCGGCCGTTCTTC
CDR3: CAWKGLPSRPFF

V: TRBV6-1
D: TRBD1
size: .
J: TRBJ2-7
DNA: TGTGCCAGCAGTGCCGGGACAGGGGACTACGAGCAGTACTTC
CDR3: CASSAGTGDYEQYF

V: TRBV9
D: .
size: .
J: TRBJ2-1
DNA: TGTGCCAGCAGCGTAGAGCTAGATATCAATGAGCAGTTCTTC
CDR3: CASSVELDINEQFF

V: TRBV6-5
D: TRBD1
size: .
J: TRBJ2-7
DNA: TGTGCCAGCAGTTACGGGGGACAGGGGGCGCTCGAGCAGTACTTC
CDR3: CASSYGGQGALEQYF

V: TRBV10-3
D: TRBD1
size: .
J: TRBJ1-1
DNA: TGTGCCATCAGTGAACAGGGGCGAACTGAAGCTTTCTTT
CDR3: CAISEQGRTEAFF

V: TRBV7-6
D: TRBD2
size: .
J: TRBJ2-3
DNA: TGTGCCAGCAGCTTACGGTCCAGCGGGGGGCCCGGAGATACGCAGTATTTT
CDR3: CASSLRSSGGPGDTQYF

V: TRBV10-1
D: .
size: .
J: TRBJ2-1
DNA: TGCGCCAGCAGTGAGTCGGGGGCCCTCTACAATGAGCAGTTCTTC
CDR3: CASSESGALYNEQFF

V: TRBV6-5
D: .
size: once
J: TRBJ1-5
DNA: TGTGCCAGCAGTAGCTACAGGGTCGGGCCCCAGCATTTT
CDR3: CASSSYRVGPQHF

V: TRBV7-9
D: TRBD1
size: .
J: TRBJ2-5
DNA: TGTGCCAGCAGACGGATCAGGGGGCTCGGGGAGACCCAGTACTTC
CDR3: CASRRIRGLGETQYF

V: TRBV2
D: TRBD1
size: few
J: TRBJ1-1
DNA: TGTGCCAGCAGTCTCGACAGGGTACCTGAAGCTTTCTTT
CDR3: CASSLDRVPEAFF

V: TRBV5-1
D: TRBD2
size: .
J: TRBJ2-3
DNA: TGCGCCAGCAGCCGCCTTAGCGGGACTACCATCACAGATACGCAGTATTTT
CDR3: CASSRLSGTTITDTQYF

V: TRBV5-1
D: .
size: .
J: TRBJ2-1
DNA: TGCGCCAGCAGCTTGGTGGGCCGCGGGGACGAGCAGTTCTTC
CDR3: CASSLVGRGDEQFF

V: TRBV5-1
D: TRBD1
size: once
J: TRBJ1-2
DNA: TGCGCCAGCAGCTTGGACCCTGTCGGTGAGGGGGCCGTTGAAGACTACACCTTC
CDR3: CASSLDPVGEGAVEDYTF

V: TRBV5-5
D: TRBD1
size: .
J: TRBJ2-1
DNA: TGTGCCAGCAGCTTCAGTGACAGGGCATACAATGAGCAGTTCTTC
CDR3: CASSFSDRAYNEQFF

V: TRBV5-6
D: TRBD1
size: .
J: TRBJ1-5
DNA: TGTGCCAGCAGCTTGGAGGGGACAGGCGGCGGCAGTAATCAGCCCCAGCATTTT
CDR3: CASSLEGTGGGSNQPQHF

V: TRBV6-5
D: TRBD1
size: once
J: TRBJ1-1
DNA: TGTGCCAGCAGTTCGGGACAGGGGGCGAGATCCTTCTTAGCTTTCTTT
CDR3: CASSSGQGARSFLAFF

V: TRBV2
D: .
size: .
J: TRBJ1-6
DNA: TGTGCCAGCAGAGGAGACGGAAATTCACCCCTCCACTTT
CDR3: CASRGDGNSPLHF

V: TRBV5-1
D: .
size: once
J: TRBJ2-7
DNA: TGCGCCAGCAGCTTGGGGGGGCAGGGGTCCCTCAGACGAGAGTACTTC
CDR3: CASSLGGQGSLRREYF

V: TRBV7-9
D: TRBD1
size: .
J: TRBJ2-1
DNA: TGTGCCAGCAGCCCGCGGACAGGGCTAGGTGAGCAGTTCTTC
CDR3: CASSPRTGLGEQFF

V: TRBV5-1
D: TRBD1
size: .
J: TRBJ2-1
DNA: TGCGCCAGTATGACAGGGGGCTCCTACAATGAGCAGTTCTTC
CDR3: CASMTGGSYNEQFF

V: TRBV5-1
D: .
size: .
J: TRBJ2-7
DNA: TGCGCCAGCAGCTATCAGACAGGTTCCTACGAGCAGTACTTC
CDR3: CASSYQTGSYEQYF

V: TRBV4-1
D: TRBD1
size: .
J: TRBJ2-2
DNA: TGCGCCAGCAGCCACACGGGACAGGGAACCGGGGAGCTGTTTTTT
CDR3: CASSHTGQGTGELFF

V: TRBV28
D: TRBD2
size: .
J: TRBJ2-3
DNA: TGTGCCAGCAGTACCGAACTAGCGGGGGCCCTCACAGATACGCAGTATTTT
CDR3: CASSTELAGALTDTQYF

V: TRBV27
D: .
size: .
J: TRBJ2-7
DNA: TGTGCCAGCAGTCCCCGGACAAATGTGGACTACGAGCAGTACTTC
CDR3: CASSPRTNVDYEQYF

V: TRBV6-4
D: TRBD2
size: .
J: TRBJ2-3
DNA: TGTGCCAGCAGTGATGGGGGGGGCACAGATACGCAGTATTTT
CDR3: CASSDGGGTDTQYF

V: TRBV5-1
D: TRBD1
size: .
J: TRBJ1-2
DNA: TGCGCCAGCAGATTGGGACAGCCTACTGCTAACTATGGCTACACCTTC
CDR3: CASRLGQPTANYGYTF

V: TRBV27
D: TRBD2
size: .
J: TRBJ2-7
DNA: TGTGCCAGCAGTTCATCAACTAGCGGGGGGGCCTACTACGAGCAGTACTTC
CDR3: CASSSSTSGGAYYEQYF

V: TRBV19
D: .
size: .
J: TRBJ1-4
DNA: TGTGCCAGTAGTATTGGGCAGGGGTTCAATGAAAAACTGTTTTTT
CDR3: CASSIGQGFNEKLFF

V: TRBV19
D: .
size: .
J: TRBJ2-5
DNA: TGTGCCAGTAGTCCCCGGGACTCCCAAGAGACCCAGTACTTC
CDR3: CASSPRDSQETQYF

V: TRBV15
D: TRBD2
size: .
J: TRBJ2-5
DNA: TGTGCCACCAGCGGCCTAGCGGGGAAGGGAGAGACCCAGTACTTC
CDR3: CATSGLAGKGETQYF

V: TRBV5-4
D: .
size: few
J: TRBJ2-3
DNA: TGTGCCAGCAGCTTTCGGTCGGGAGCAGGGCTCCCAGATACGCAGTATTTT
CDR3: CASSFRSGAGLPDTQYF

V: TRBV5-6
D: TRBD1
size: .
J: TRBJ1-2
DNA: TGTGCCAGCAGCCGACCTAGGACAGGGAAAGAGGGCTACACCTTC
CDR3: CASSRPRTGKEGYTF

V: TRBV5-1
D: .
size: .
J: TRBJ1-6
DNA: TGCGCCAGCAGCCCCGGTGGCGGGAGCTCCTATAATTCACCCCTCCACTTT
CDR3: CASSPGGGSSYNSPLHF

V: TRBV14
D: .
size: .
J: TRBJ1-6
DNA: TGTGCCAGCAGACAGTCCACGAGCTCCTATAATTCACCCCTCCACTTT
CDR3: CASRQSTSSYNSPLHF

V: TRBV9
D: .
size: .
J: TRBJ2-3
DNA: TGTGCCAGCAGCGTAGATGGGGCCCAGGGAGATACGCAGTATTTT
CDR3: CASSVDGAQGDTQYF

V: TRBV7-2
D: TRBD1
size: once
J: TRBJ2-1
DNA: TGTGCCAGCAGCTTAGAAGGGGGACAGAGCTCCTACAATGAGCAGTTCTTC
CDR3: CASSLEGGQSSYNEQFF

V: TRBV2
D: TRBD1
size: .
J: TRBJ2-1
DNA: TGTGCCAGCGACAGGGAGTTCGGTGAGCAGTTCTTC
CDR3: CASDREFGEQFF

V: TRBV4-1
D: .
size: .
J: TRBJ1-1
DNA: TGCGCCACCAGAGGGGGGGCGGGCACTGAAGCTTTCTTT
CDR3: CATRGGAGTEAFF

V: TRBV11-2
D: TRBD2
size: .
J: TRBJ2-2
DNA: TGTGCCAGCAGCTGGACTAGCGGGGGAAGGAACACCGGGGAGCTGTTTTTT
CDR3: CASSWTSGGRNTGELFF

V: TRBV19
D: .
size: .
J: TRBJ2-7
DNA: TGTGCCAGTAGCTATACAGGGTTGGACGAGCAGTACTTC
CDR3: CASSYTGLDEQYF